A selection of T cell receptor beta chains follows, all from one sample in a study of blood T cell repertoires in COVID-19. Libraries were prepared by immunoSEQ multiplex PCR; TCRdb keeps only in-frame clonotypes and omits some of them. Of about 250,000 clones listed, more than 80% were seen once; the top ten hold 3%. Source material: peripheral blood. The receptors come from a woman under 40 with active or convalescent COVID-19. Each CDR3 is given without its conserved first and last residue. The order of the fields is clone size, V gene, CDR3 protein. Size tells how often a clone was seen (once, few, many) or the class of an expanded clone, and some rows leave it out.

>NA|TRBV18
ASSLDRGNYEQY
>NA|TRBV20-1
SASPGQAVGGYT
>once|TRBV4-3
ASSQSPGLAGGPSGELF
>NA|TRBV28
ASSLNGRAPTGETQY
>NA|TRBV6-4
ASSKTGNTEAF
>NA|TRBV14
ASSQHVLGPDGYT
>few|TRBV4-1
ASSTSGGINEQF
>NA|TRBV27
ASSSLQGTVREQY
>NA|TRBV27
ASSLSRVYGYT
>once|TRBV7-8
ASSLGQGFQETQY
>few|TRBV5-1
ASSLIGQGARSYGYT
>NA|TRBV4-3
ASSQGRGPGNTIY
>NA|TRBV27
ASSFGGTGANVLT
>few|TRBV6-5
ASSLTGNNQPQH
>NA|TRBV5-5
ASSLIGRAGYT
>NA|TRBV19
ASSGRYQPQH
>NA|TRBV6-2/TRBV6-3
ASSPRRGGTEAF
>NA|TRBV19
ASNVRWGDVQKLF
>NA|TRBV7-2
ASSSIGTGTRELF
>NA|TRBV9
ASSKQGEEETQY
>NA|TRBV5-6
ASSSEPPDRVRTGELF
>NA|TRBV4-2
ASSQERDRGRLVSRGYT
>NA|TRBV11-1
ASSLGQSNTEAF
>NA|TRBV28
ASSSPQTGGNEKLF
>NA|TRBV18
ASSPTSGDETQY
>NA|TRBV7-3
ASSTRGGATEAF
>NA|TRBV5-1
ASSPDSNYGYT
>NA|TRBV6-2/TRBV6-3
ASSSAGRDGNEQF
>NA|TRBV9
ASSVSGGYGYT
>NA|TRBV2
ASSLGQGYKNIQY
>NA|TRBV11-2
ASSFTRTETQY
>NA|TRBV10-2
ASSERANSPLH
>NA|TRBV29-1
SVAYGTGITDTQY
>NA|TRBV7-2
ASSLAVSSNSPLH
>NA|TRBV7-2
ASSPSSGSSYEQY
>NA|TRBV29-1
SVVGRGSGNTIY
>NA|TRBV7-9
ASSPDRPGEKLF
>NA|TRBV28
ATRSSGVTDTQY
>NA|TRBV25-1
ASSESTGMLHEQY
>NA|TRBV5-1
ASSLGLTGNTIY
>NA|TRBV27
ASSYAGGPRTDTQY
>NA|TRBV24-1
ATSDPGRQGGHNEQF
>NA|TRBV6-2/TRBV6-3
ASSYFRRSAEAF
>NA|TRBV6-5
ASSSPGGSGNTIY
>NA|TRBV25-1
ASHGLMNTGELF
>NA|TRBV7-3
ASSYDMNTEAF
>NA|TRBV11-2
ASSFPPPGSYGYT
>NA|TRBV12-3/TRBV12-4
ASRLTGNQPQH
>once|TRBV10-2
ASSVLQQANYGYT
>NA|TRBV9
ASSVQGLQETQY
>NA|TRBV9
ASSVLGSGGAVNEQF
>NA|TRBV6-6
ASSYKITGTASGGVQGTDTQY
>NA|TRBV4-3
ASSQDWGTVEGYT
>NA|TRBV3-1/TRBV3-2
ASSILAGGYNEQF
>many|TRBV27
ASSYRFNSPLH
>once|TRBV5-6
ASSPGTGHGYT
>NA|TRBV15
ATSRGPGVGELF
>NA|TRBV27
ASSFSTGNTEAF
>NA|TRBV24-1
ATSDPGTGNTEAF